Presented here are 9 T cell receptor beta chains from one specimen sequenced in a study of PD-1 blockade in classical Hodgkin lymphoma. Generated by immunoSEQ multiplex PCR, the TCRdb table keeps only in-frame clones and is missing some. This table holds about 12,000 clones, approximately 81% found once. Each patient experienced a relapse that followed autologous stem cell transplantation, and brentuximab vedotin exposure varied. The sample consisted of peripheral blood mononuclear cells (PBMCs), taken at baseline. The receptors originated from a human donor with classical Hodgkin lymphoma.

The chain is built from TRBV5-1 and TRBJ2-7, with D tentatively TRBD1 (6 bases). This CDR3 contains 15 residues. Trimming removed 0 bases from V and 2 bases from J, with 12 bases in between. Germline CDR1 is SGHRS and CDR2 is YFSETQ. CDR3 bases: TGCGCCAGCAGCTTGGCTGGGGGCTCAGCCTACGAGCAGTACTTC. Amino acids: CASSLAGGSAYEQYF.

This chain joins TRBV23-1 and TRBJ1-2; D perhaps matches TRBD1 (6 bases). TRBV23-1 is an ORF for which the function is uncertain. V lost 4 bases and J 5 bases, leaving 20 bases between the germline ends. The CDR3 extends over 16 amino acids. CDR3 sequence: CASSLPAGEVHYGYTF. The CDR3 nucleotides read TGCGCCAGCAGTCTCCCAGCAGGGGAAGTGCATTATGGCTACACCTTC.

In its sample, this clone was seen once. J is TRBJ2-7 and V is TRBV7-2; 11 bases are shared with TRBD2. The germline V gene has CDR1 SGHTA and CDR2 FQGNSA. V trimming: 5 bases; J trimming: 4 bases; junction bases outside the gene matches: 4. CDR3 length equals 14 residues. The CDR3 spells CASSPRTSGYEQYF. The DNA for the CDR3 is TGTGCCAGCAGCCCCAGGACTAGCGGGTACGAGCAGTACTTC.

The rearrangement joins TRBV23-1 to TRBJ1-5, with D possibly matching TRBD1 (6 bases). TRBV23-1 belongs to the ORF category, with a function that is uncertain. Trimming removed 4 bases from V and 3 bases from J, with 16 bases in between. The CDR3 runs to 16 residues. Here the CDR3 reads CASSPLLGGYNQPQHF. The CDR3 DNA follows: TGCGCCAGCAGTCCCCTGCTAGGGGGTTACAATCAGCCCCAGCATTTT.

J is TRBJ2-7 and V is TRBV28, with D unresolved. The CDR3 spans 14 residues. Trimming pared 2 bases from V and 2 bases from J, leaving 10 bases between. The germline gives CDR1 MDHEN, CDR2 SYDVKM. The CDR3, as DNA: TGTGCCAGCAGTTTAGGCGGTCGGGCCTACGAGCAGTACTTC. Residues: CASSLGGRAYEQYF.

The chain has TRBV7-9 and TRBJ2-1; 10 bases fit TRBD2. Germline-derived CDR1 and CDR2 are SEHNR and FQNEAQ (reference sequence). The CDR3 contains 16 residues. The V and J ends lost 1 base and 7 bases, in that order; junction bases with no gene match: 7. The CDR3 nucleotides read TGTGCCAGCAGCTTAGAGAGCGGGGGGGCGAAGAATGAGCAGTTCTTC. Amino acids: CASSLESGGAKNEQFF.

The V call is TRBV27, the J call TRBJ1-3; 8 bases fit TRBD1. This CDR3 has 15 residues. V shed 8 bases and J 0 bases; nucleotides not matched to a gene: 6. Germline CDR1 MNHEY, CDR2 SMNVEV (reference sequence). The CDR3 loop reads CASRDRTNSGNTIYF. The CDR3 DNA is TGTGCCAGCCGGGACAGGACGAACTCTGGAAACACCATATATTTT.

The rearrangement joins TRBV9 to TRBJ1-1, with a tentative D call TRBD1 (6 bases). V was clipped by 3 bases and J by 6 bases, with 21 bases between them. Germline V gene data show CDR1 as SGDLS and CDR2 as YYNGEE. The CDR3 covers 16 residues. CDR3 amino acids: CASSDSPWGQIAEAFF. CDR3 nucleotide sequence: TGTGCCAGCAGCGACTCCCCGTGGGGGCAGATCGCTGAAGCTTTCTTT.

The chain recombines TRBV19 with TRBJ2-7; possibly TRBD1 or TRBD2 for D (5 bases each). V lost 6 bases to trimming and J lost 3 bases, with 12 bases between them. Germline V CDR1 and CDR2: LNHDA, SQIVND (reference sequence). The CDR3 extends over 13 amino acids. CDR3 in DNA: TGTGCCAGTAGCCCGAGGGGCATCTACGAGCAGTACTTC. It specifies CASSPRGIYEQYF.